This TCR beta chain was retrieved from a study of blood T cells in healthy people across ages. Study-wide context: Roughly one uniquely barcoded beta molecule per two T cells was captured.

Using a J-beta primer mix together with a sample-barcoded 5' primer, a second PCR was run for roughly 7 to 12 cycles. Each of the cDNA molecules was tagged by a template-switch adaptor with 12 random nucleotides. TCRdb processed the 5' RACE reads anew with MiXCR; each CDR3 protein has one entry. The sample holds over 1.5 million distinct CDR3 sequences, roughly 50% seen once. The study isolated at least 6 million PBMCs from each sample. The study, taken as a whole, reports: TCR beta diversity correlated strongly with naive T cell percentage.

CDR3 length: 11 amino acids. Germline CDR1 is MNHNS and CDR2 is SASEGT. As concerns this clonotype: No antigen is known for it.

This chain links TRBV6-1 with TRBJ2-4; no clear D gene. The J call may be incorrect, as the DNA end agrees better with TRBJ2-7. Sequenced sample: blood. The source is a middle-aged woman in good health. The CDR3 region has the DNA TGTGCCAGCAGTGAAGTCCGCGAGCAGTACTTC. It specifies CASSEVREQYF.